The rows below give T cell receptor beta chains drawn from one sample of a study of blood T cell repertoires in COVID-19. Some clones are missing from TCRdb's copy, which holds only in-frame ones; the method was immunoSEQ multiplex PCR. The data hold 150,000 to 200,000 clones, with about 78% observed a single time. The sequenced sample consisted of peripheral blood. All receptors come from a woman between 50 and 59 years old with active or convalescent COVID-19. The CDR3 runs from the conserved cysteine through the conserved F or W. A D gene is named only where the DNA matches it firmly. Size is omitted from some rows. Given values are once, few, many or a class for expanded clones.

v_call	j_call	d_call	clone_size	cdr3_aa	cdr3_nt
TRBV19	TRBJ1-2	TRBD1	.	CASTGTAINGYTF	TGTGCCAGTACCGGGACAGCAATTAATGGCTACACCTTC
TRBV5-1	TRBJ1-1	.	many	CASSLGGARGTEAFF	TGCGCCAGCAGCTTGGGGGGCGCTAGGGGCACTGAAGCTTTCTTT
TRBV5-4	TRBJ1-2	TRBD1	.	CASSLDRTGGGYTF	TGTGCCAGCAGCTTGGATCGGACAGGGGGTGGCTACACCTTC
TRBV5-8	TRBJ1-1	.	.	CASSSPGVWDTEAFF	TGTGCCAGCAGCAGCCCAGGGGTGTGGGACACTGAAGCTTTCTTT
TRBV4-3	TRBJ1-6	.	.	CASSQWRDSPLHF	TGCGCCAGCAGCCAATGGAGGGATTCACCCCTCCACTTT
TRBV14	TRBJ1-2	.	.	CASSQNRVSGYTF	TGTGCCAGCAGCCAGAACAGGGTGTCGGGCTACACCTTC
TRBV4-3	TRBJ2-2	.	.	CASSLGHRVTGELFF	TGCGCCAGCAGCCTCGGTCACAGGGTTACCGGGGAGCTGTTTTTT
TRBV30	TRBJ2-1	TRBD2	.	CAWGKQLAGSYNEQFF	TGTGCCTGGGGAAAACAACTAGCGGGCTCCTACAATGAGCAGTTCTTC
TRBV18	TRBJ1-2	.	.	CASSPERGQINYGYTF	TGTGCCAGCTCACCGGAGAGGGGACAAATTAACTATGGCTACACCTTC
TRBV29-1	TRBJ1-1	.	.	CSTDTEAFF	TGCAGTACGGACACTGAAGCTTTCTTT
TRBV7-9	TRBJ2-3	TRBD1	.	CASSLAGQGGYGTQYF	TGTGCCAGCAGCTTAGCGGGACAGGGGGGCTACGGTACGCAGTATTTT
TRBV3-1/TRBV3-2	TRBJ2-3	.	.	CASSPAVWSTDTQYF	TGTGCCAGCAGCCCCGCGGTGTGGAGCACAGATACGCAGTATTTT
TRBV24-1	TRBJ2-2	TRBD1	.	CATSDSRQGATGELFF	TGTGCCACCAGTGATTCCCGACAGGGGGCGACCGGGGAGCTGTTTTTT
TRBV6-5	TRBJ2-3	TRBD2	.	CASSPLRGADTQYF	TGTGCCAGCAGTCCTTTGCGGGGGGCAGATACGCAGTATTTT
TRBV3-1/TRBV3-2	TRBJ2-4	TRBD1	.	CASSQAQGPKNIQYF	TGTGCCAGCAGCCAAGCACAGGGGCCCAAAAACATTCAGTACTTC
TRBV7-3	TRBJ2-1	TRBD2	.	CASSLTSGRWSEQFF	TGTGCCAGCAGCTTGACTAGCGGGAGATGGAGTGAGCAGTTCTTC
TRBV29-1	TRBJ2-5	TRBD1	.	CSAGTAVQETQYF	TGCAGCGCTGGGACAGCCGTTCAAGAGACCCAGTACTTC
TRBV19	TRBJ2-2	TRBD1	.	CASSLRQGRNTGELFF	TGTGCCAGTAGTCTCCGACAGGGGAGGAACACCGGGGAGCTGTTTTTT
TRBV6-5	TRBJ2-3	TRBD1	once	CATAQGVTTDTQYF	TGTGCCACCGCCCAGGGGGTGACCACAGATACGCAGTATTTT
TRBV28	TRBJ2-7	TRBD1	.	CASRDRGFEQYF	TGTGCCAGCAGAGACAGGGGGTTCGAGCAGTACTTC
TRBV5-5	TRBJ2-1	.	.	CASSRAGGGDNEQFF	TGTGCCAGCAGCCGGGCAGGAGGAGGAGACAATGAGCAGTTCTTC
TRBV2	TRBJ2-3	.	few	CASSPVGGGRADTQYF	TGTGCCAGCAGTCCCGTTGGGGGGGGGCGGGCAGATACGCAGTATTTT
TRBV30	TRBJ2-2	TRBD2	.	CTWVSSGRGELFF	TGTACCTGGGTTTCCAGCGGGAGGGGGGAGCTGTTTTTT
TRBV6-1	TRBJ1-1	.	.	CASSEKSRTEAFF	TGTGCCAGCAGTGAAAAGTCCCGGACTGAAGCTTTCTTT
TRBV28	TRBJ1-2	.	.	CASSLSDRNGYTF	TGTGCCAGCAGTTTGTCTGACAGGAACGGCTACACCTTC
TRBV7-2	TRBJ1-3	.	.	CASSLYGGERAGNTIYF	TGTGCCAGCAGCTTATATGGAGGGGAGAGGGCTGGAAACACCATATATTTT
TRBV7-3	TRBJ2-1	.	.	CASSPYSLSSYNEQFF	TGTGCCAGCAGCCCTTATTCCCTGAGCTCCTACAATGAGCAGTTCTTC
TRBV11-2	TRBJ2-7	TRBD1	.	CASSSQGWEQYF	TGTGCCAGCAGCTCACAGGGGTGGGAGCAGTACTTC
TRBV28	TRBJ1-4	TRBD1	.	CASSLARTGREKLFF	TGTGCCAGCAGTCTCGCCCGGACAGGGCGTGAAAAACTGTTTTTT
TRBV6-5	TRBJ1-4	.	.	CASRSGAQGEKLFF	TGTGCCAGCAGGAGCGGGGCCCAGGGGGAAAAACTGTTTTTT
TRBV5-4	TRBJ2-1	TRBD1	.	CASSLAGQGLVNEQFF	TGTGCCAGCAGCTTAGCGGGACAGGGGTTGGTCAATGAGCAGTTCTTC
TRBV4-3	TRBJ1-2	TRBD1	.	CASSHARGLNYGYTF	TGCGCCAGCAGCCATGCCAGGGGGTTGAACTATGGCTACACCTTC
TRBV6-5	TRBJ1-5	.	.	CASSTRDTNQPQHF	TGTGCCAGCAGTACCCGGGACACCAATCAGCCCCAGCATTTT
TRBV5-1	TRBJ2-7	.	.	CASSTRPHFAGLGEQYF	TGCGCCAGCAGCACGCGGCCCCACTTCGCGGGGTTGGGTGAGCAGTACTTC
TRBV30	TRBJ1-2	.	.	CAWSDQGSYGYTF	TGTGCCTGGAGTGATCAGGGGAGCTATGGCTACACCTTC
TRBV10-3	TRBJ2-7	TRBD1	few	CAISEVKGAGDEQYF	TGTGCCATCAGTGAGGTTAAGGGGGCAGGTGACGAGCAGTACTTC
TRBV6-4	TRBJ1-5	.	few	CASSLDGVKPQHF	TGTGCCAGCAGTTTAGACGGGGTCAAGCCCCAGCATTTT
TRBV7-2	TRBJ1-3	.	few	CASSLGSSWLSGNTIYF	TGTGCCAGCAGCTTAGGGAGTTCATGGCTCTCTGGAAACACCATATATTTT
TRBV27	TRBJ2-7	TRBD1	.	CASSPGSGTGVHEQYF	TGTGCCAGCAGTCCAGGTTCCGGGACAGGGGTCCACGAGCAGTACTTC
TRBV5-1	TRBJ1-1	.	.	CASSFTGNTEAFF	TGCGCCAGCAGCTTCACAGGTAACACTGAAGCTTTCTTT
TRBV4-2	TRBJ2-7	.	.	CASSQGRATGQYF	TGTGCCAGCAGCCAGGGGCGCGCTACGGGGCAGTACTTC
TRBV7-9	TRBJ2-6	TRBD1	.	CASSPGQGARLSGANVLTF	TGTGCCAGCAGCCCAGGACAGGGGGCGCGTCTCTCCGGGGCCAACGTCCTGACTTTC
TRBV5-5	TRBJ1-5	.	once	CASSSQGWGQPQHF	TGTGCCAGCAGCTCTCAGGGGTGGGGTCAGCCCCAGCATTTT
TRBV7-2	TRBJ2-1	.	.	CASSFGGDVPNEQFF	TGTGCCAGCAGCTTTGGAGGAGACGTACCAAATGAGCAGTTCTTC
TRBV27	TRBJ2-3	TRBD2	.	CASGERGSMLDTQYF	TGTGCCAGCGGGGAGCGGGGGAGCATGTTAGATACGCAGTATTTT
TRBV28	TRBJ2-7	TRBD2	few	CASRTLSGEAYEQYF	TGTGCCAGCAGAACCCTCAGCGGGGAGGCCTACGAGCAGTACTTC
TRBV19	TRBJ1-1	TRBD1	.	CASGDRWNTEAFF	TGTGCCAGTGGGGACAGATGGAACACTGAAGCTTTCTTT
TRBV7-8	TRBJ2-2	.	.	CASSLVGGNTGELFF	TGTGCCAGCAGCTTAGTTGGCGGGAACACCGGGGAGCTGTTTTTT
TRBV5-8	TRBJ1-6	.	.	CASSSRDGDNSPLHF	TGTGCCAGCAGCTCCCGGGATGGGGATAATTCACCCCTCCACTTT
TRBV5-1	TRBJ2-7	TRBD1	.	CASSFGQGPYEQYF	TGCGCCAGCAGCTTCGGACAGGGGCCCTACGAGCAGTACTTC
TRBV7-2	TRBJ1-1	.	few	CASNRGGLNTEAFF	TGTGCCAGCAACCGCGGAGGGCTGAACACTGAAGCTTTCTTT
TRBV7-8	TRBJ2-4	.	.	CASSSRGLGTSDIRAKNIQYF	TGTGCCAGCAGCTCTAGGGGGCTGGGGACTAGTGACATTAGAGCCAAAAACATTCAGTACTTC
TRBV10-1	TRBJ1-1	.	.	CASSAPRGVMNTEAFF	TGCGCCAGCAGCGCCCCCCGCGGGGTTATGAACACTGAAGCTTTCTTT